The next 29 T cell receptor beta chains were all read from a single sample in a study of T-cell reconstitution after alpha-beta-depleted transplantation in children. Unique molecular identifiers were incorporated during preparation of the TCRbeta library. From the PCR reads, TCRdb called clonotypes with MiXCR, one entry per CDR3 protein. The sample holds roughly 76,000 distinct CDR3 sequences; about a tenth are singletons and the top ten take over 10%. Sequencing was performed on PBMCs, taken before TCRalphabeta/CD19-depleted stem cell transplant. Receptors originate from a boy between 5 and 17 years old with acute myeloid leukemia, due to receive a stem cell transplant.

The V call is TRBV14, the J call TRBJ2-5; TRBD2 agrees at 10 bases. This CDR3 spans 16 amino acids. Germline assignment: CDR1 SGHDN and CDR2 FVKESK. V lost 5 bases and J lost 3; bases outside the gene matches: 9. The CDR3 region has the DNA TGTGCCAGCAGCTGGCGGAGCGGGAGGGCCGAAGAGACCCAGTACTTC. Its translation: CASSWRSGRAEETQYF.

This clonotype was observed at least ten times. The chain is built from TRBV7-2 and TRBJ2-3; 8 positions match TRBD1. The CDR3 consists of 17 residues. The junction had 11 bases not matched to a gene; V was cut back by 4 bases and J by 2 bases. The V gene's germline CDR1 is SGHTA and CDR2 FQGNSA. DNA of the CDR3: TGTGCCAGCAGCTCAAGGGGAAACAGGGGGTTCACAGATACGCAGTATTTT. This codes for CASSSRGNRGFTDTQYF.

The gene calls are TRBV7-2 and TRBJ2-7; D is undetermined. Germline-derived CDR1 and CDR2 are SGHTA and FQGNSA. CDR3 length: 14 residues. V lost 5 bases, J lost 2 bases, and 13 bases lay in between. The CDR3 coding sequence is TGTGCCAGCAGCCTTAAAGGGATCACCTACGAGCAGTACTTC. Translated, it gives CASSLKGITYEQYF.

This clonotype was seen at least ten times. This chain connects TRBV12-3 or TRBV12-4 to TRBJ1-2; 7 bases are a match to TRBD1. The length of the CDR3 is 14 residues. V shed 5 bases, J shed 4 bases, and the junction held 7 bases outside the gene matches. The CDR3 region is CASSPYRGAYGYTF. CDR3 coding DNA: TGTGCCAGCAGTCCGTACAGGGGAGCCTATGGCTACACCTTC.

Only a few counts were recorded for this clonotype. At one end the junction does not follow the germline gene, possibly because of a read error. This chain joins TRBV20-1 and TRBJ1-6, with 7 bases matching TRBD1. This CDR3 is 18 amino acids long. Per the germline V gene, CDR1 is DFQATT and CDR2 is SNEGSKA (reference sequence). CDR3 sequence: CRARDLGRGSSYNSPLHF. The CDR3 nucleotides read TGCAGGGCTAGAGATCTGGGCAGGGGGAGCTCCTATAATTCACCCCTCCACTTT.

Many counts were recorded for this clonotype. The chain employs TRBV6-5 and TRBJ1-5; D is undetermined. Trimming took off 5 bases at V and 4 bases at J, with 15 bases between the two ends. Germline loops: CDR1 MNHEY, CDR2 SVGAGI. CDR3 length: 15 residues. CDR3 nucleotide sequence: TGTGCCAGCAGTACCTCCGGGTCCCTGAATCAGCCCCAGCATTTT. Amino acid sequence: CASSTSGSLNQPQHF.

The V gene is TRBV12-3 or TRBV12-4, the J gene TRBJ2-1; 9 positions agree with TRBD1. Losses at the gene ends were 6 bases for V and 0 bases for J; bases not matched to a gene: 12. The CDR3 is made up of 18 amino acids. The CDR3 sequence is CASSRTGTGLSSYNEQFF. In DNA, the CDR3 is TGTGCCAGCAGCCGAACAGGGACAGGGTTATCCTCCTACAATGAGCAGTTCTTC.

This clonotype was seen many times. The rearrangement joins TRBV7-9 to TRBJ1-3; D is ambiguous. The V gene's germline CDR1 is SEHNR and CDR2 FQNEAQ (reference sequence). Trimming took off 0 bases at V and 1 base at J, with 4 bases between the two ends. The CDR3 is 14 amino acids. The CDR3 loop reads CASSLAGSGNTIYF. In DNA, the CDR3 is TGTGCCAGCAGCTTAGCAGGGTCTGGAAACACCATATATTTT.

This clonotype was seen many times. The chain has TRBV12-3 or TRBV12-4 and TRBJ2-2; D perhaps matches TRBD1 (6 bases). There are 16 residues in the CDR3. V was clipped by 6 bases and J by 1 base, with 15 bases between them. The CDR3 DNA follows: TGTGCCAGCAGCCCTCTCCAACAGGGGAACACCGGGGAGCTGTTTTTT. It encodes CASSPLQQGNTGELFF.

This clonotype was counted many times. In DNA, the CDR3 is TGTGCCAGCAGTTCTATCCGGACAGGGCGCTTGAACACTGAAGCTTTCTTT. It translates to CASSSIRTGRLNTEAFF. V is TRBV28 and J is TRBJ1-1; 8 positions match TRBD1. This CDR3 region has 17 residues. In germline, CDR1 is MDHEN, CDR2 SYDVKM. V lost 4 bases to trimming and J lost 0 bases; unmatched junction nucleotides: 10.

In regard to this clonotype: The germline gene is not matched at one end of the junction; a read error may be the cause. The chain has TRBV12-3 or TRBV12-4 and TRBJ2-2; maybe TRBD2 (5 bases). The CDR3 consists of 18 residues. The CDR3 here is CTSSLALSDGSSTGELFF. CDR3 nucleotides: TGTACCAGCAGTTTAGCGCTAAGTGATGGCTCGTCGACCGGGGAGCTGTTTTTT.

This clonotype occurred many times. The rearrangement joins TRBV3-1 to TRBJ2-3; 11 bases fit TRBD2. This CDR3 has 17 residues. Germline V CDR1 and CDR2: LGHDT, YNNKEL (reference sequence). After removal of 7 bases from V and 0 bases from J, the junction contained 9 bases not matched to a gene. CDR3 sequence reads: CASTASGGRPSTDTQYF. CDR3 nucleotides: TGTGCCAGCACCGCTAGCGGGGGGAGACCTAGCACAGATACGCAGTATTTT.

This clonotype has at least ten counts. The V gene is TRBV7-9, the J gene TRBJ2-4; D uncertain. Germline V gene lookup returns CDR1 SEHNR and CDR2 FQNEAQ (reference sequence). V was pared by 6 bases and J by 0 bases, with 12 bases between. CDR3 length: 15 amino acids. CDR3 sequence: CASSNPNLAKNIQYF. The CDR3 DNA is TGTGCCAGCAGTAACCCCAACCTAGCCAAAAACATTCAGTACTTC.

The chain is built from TRBV29-1 and TRBJ2-7; D remains ambiguous. Germline V gives CDR1 SQVTM, CDR2 ANQGSEA. V shed 3 bases and J shed 5 bases, with 11 bases lying between them. The CDR3 length is 12 residues. This chain's CDR3 is CSVECDKNEQYF. The CDR3 DNA sequence: TGCAGCGTTGAGTGCGACAAGAACGAGCAGTACTTC.

This clonotype has ten or more counts. This sequence joins TRBV5-1 and TRBJ1-1, with D uncertain. Looked up from germline, CDR1 is SGHRS and CDR2 is YFSETQ. The length of the CDR3 is 12 residues. Trimming pared 4 bases from V and 8 bases from J, leaving 12 bases between. The CDR3 DNA reads TGCGCCAGCAGCCCACTGCGGGGAGAAGCTTTCTTT. Translating it yields CASSPLRGEAFF.

This clonotype was seen many times. The V call is TRBV4-1, the J call TRBJ1-1; 10 bases line up with TRBD1. Germline V lookup: CDR1 MGHRA, CDR2 YSYEKL. This CDR3 contains 15 residues. V dropped 3 bases and J dropped 11; count of bases not matched to a gene: 12. The CDR3 sequence: CASSHRLDRGSRAFF. Here the CDR3 DNA reads TGCGCCAGCAGCCACAGACTGGACAGGGGGAGTCGGGCTTTCTTT.

This clonotype was counted only a few times. The V and J genes are TRBV18 and TRBJ1-2; D is uncertain. The CDR3 covers 12 residues. V dropped 3 bases and J dropped 8 bases, with 10 bases sitting between them. From germline, CDR1 is KGHSH and CDR2 LQKENI. Here the CDR3 DNA reads TGTGCCAGCTCACCTCTGGAGGGAGGCTACACCTTC. Protein: CASSPLEGGYTF.

The chain couples TRBV5-1 to TRBJ1-1; 7 nucleotides align to TRBD1. The CDR3 spans 12 residues. Looked up from germline, CDR1 is SGHRS and CDR2 is YFSETQ. The J segment lost 6 bases and the V segment lost 3 bases, leaving 2 bases of the junction unmatched. The CDR3 nucleotides read TGCGCCAGCAGCTCGCAGGGGGCTGAAGCTTTCTTT. Translated: CASSSQGAEAFF.

Many counts were recorded for this clonotype. The V call is TRBV6-2 or TRBV6-3, the J call TRBJ2-3; 7 nucleotides agree with TRBD1. Germline V gives CDR1 MNHEY, CDR2 SVGEGT. Trimming removed 6 bases from V and 10 bases from J; junction bases left unmatched: 7. The CDR3 has 12 amino acids. As DNA, the CDR3 is TGTGCCAGCAGACCTCAACAGGGGTCGCAGTATTTT. Its protein is CASRPQQGSQYF.

The chain uses TRBV2 and TRBJ2-7; 7 bases fit TRBD1. The CDR3 is 15 amino acids. Germline trimming cut 5 bases from V and 1 base from J; bases unmatched to any gene: 8. CDR1 and CDR2 from the germline V gene are SNHLY and FYNNEI. CDR3 sequence reads: CASSQETGLSYEQYF. In DNA form, the CDR3 reads TGTGCCAGCAGTCAAGAGACAGGGCTTTCCTACGAGCAGTACTTC.

This chain joins TRBV7-9 and TRBJ2-3; no definite D call. In germline, CDR1 is SEHNR, CDR2 FQNEAQ (reference sequence). Deletions cut 5 bases from V and 5 bases from J, with 5 bases between. The CDR3 is made up of 11 amino acids. CDR3 in amino acids: CASSVRDTQYF. Written as DNA, the CDR3 is TGTGCCAGCAGCGTCAGAGATACGCAGTATTTT. Full variable domain (missing parts from reference TRBV7-9 and TRBJ2-3): DTGVSQNPRHKITKRGQNVTFRCDPISEHNRLYWYRQTLGQGPEFLTYFQNEAQLEKSRLLSDRFSAERPKGSFSTLEIQRTEQGDSAMYLCASSVRDTQYFGPGTRLTVL.

This clonotype was seen a handful of times. Since a much larger clone is just one base distant, this may be a read error. The chain links TRBV7-9 to TRBJ1-1; the D gene is possibly TRBD1 (6 bases). Germline V lookup: CDR1 SEHNR, CDR2 FQNEAQ (reference sequence). CDR3 length: 15 amino acids. Trimming left V 3 bases short and J 9 bases short, with 20 bases between. CDR3 amino acids: CASSFQPQGGTQAFF. The CDR3 nucleotides read TGTGCCAGCAGCTTCCAGCCACAGGGTGGGACTCAAGCTTTCTTT. Full variable domain (missing parts from reference TRBV7-9 and TRBJ1-1): DTGVSQNPRHKITKRGQNVTFRCDPISEHNRLYWYRQTLGQGPEFLTYFQNEAQLEKSRLLSDRFSAERPKGSFSTLEIQRTEQGDSAMYLCASSFQPQGGTQAFFGQGTRLTVV.

This clonotype was counted many times. This chain links TRBV7-8 with TRBJ2-7; 7 nucleotides agree with TRBD2. Germline CDR1 reads SGHVS; CDR2 reads FQNEAQ. This CDR3 is 15 amino acids long. Trimming took 5 bases from V and 3 from J; bases not matched to a gene: 10. Written as DNA, the CDR3 is TGTGCCAGCAGCCACCGGACTAGTAGGATCTACGAGCAGTACTTC. It is translated as CASSHRTSRIYEQYF.

The V call is TRBV20-1, the J call TRBJ2-7, with a weak D call TRBD2 (6 bases). Germline V lookup: CDR1 DFQATT, CDR2 SNEGSKA (reference sequence). The CDR3 spans 20 residues. V dropped 3 bases and J dropped 4 bases, with 34 bases sitting between them. The DNA for the CDR3 is TGCAGTGCTAGGCTCAAAGCAGTAGCGGCAAGAGCACCAAGCGTGTACGAGCAGTACTTC. Translation: CSARLKAVAARAPSVYEQYF.

Many counts were recorded for this clonotype. The V call is TRBV27, the J call TRBJ2-7; D gene unclear. V was clipped by 6 bases and J by 2 bases, with 11 bases between them. Germline values: CDR1 MNHEY, CDR2 SMNVEV (reference sequence). CDR3 size: 13 residues. The CDR3 nucleotides read TGTGCCAGCAGGGGCACAGCAACCTACGAGCAGTACTTC. Translating it yields CASRGTATYEQYF.

This clonotype was detected many times. The chain recombines TRBV9 with TRBJ2-7, with 10 bases matching TRBD1. This CDR3 is built from 15 residues. V lost 0 bases, J lost 5 bases, and 5 bases stayed unmatched. Looked up from germline, CDR1 is SGDLS and CDR2 is YYNGEE. The CDR3, as DNA: TGTGCCAGCAGCGTAGGGACAGGGGGTATCCACGAGCAGTACTTC. Protein sequence: CASSVGTGGIHEQYF. The variable domain in full, with the rest retrieved from reference TRBV9 and TRBJ2-7, is DSGVTQTPKHLITATGQRVTLRCSPRSGDLSVYWYQQSLDQGLQFLIQYYNGEERAKGNILERFSAQQFPDLHSELNLSSLELGDSALYFCASSVGTGGIHEQYFGPGTRLTVT.

This clonotype occurred many times. This chain links TRBV25-1 with TRBJ1-2; tentatively, D is TRBD1 (6 bases). CDR1 and CDR2 from the germline V gene are MGHDK and SYGVNS. There are 13 residues in the CDR3. Trimming removed 0 bases from V and 5 bases from J, with 7 bases in between. The CDR3 bases are TGTGCCAGCAGTGAATATGGACAGTATGGCTACACCTTC. As protein: CASSEYGQYGYTF.

This clonotype was seen ten or more times. This chain uses TRBV3-1 with TRBJ2-1, with a possible D match to TRBD2 (5 bases). V lost 0 bases and J lost 2, with 14 bases in between. CDR1 and CDR2 from the germline V gene are LGHDT and YNNKEL (reference sequence). The CDR3 spans 17 residues. The CDR3, as DNA: TGTGCCAGCAGCCAAGATCCGGCCGAGGGAACCTACAATGAGCAGTTCTTC. It encodes CASSQDPAEGTYNEQFF.

This clonotype showed up many times. The genes are TRBV4-1 and TRBJ1-5; D is possibly TRBD1 (5 bases). CDR3 size: 16 residues. The ends were cut back, 3 bases at V and 1 base at J, with 13 bases in the middle. CDR1 is MGHRA and CDR2 is YSYEKL in the germline V gene. In nucleotides, the CDR3 is TGCGCCAGCAGCCACGGCGGGGGAGGCAGCAATCAGCCCCAGCATTTT. It encodes CASSHGGGGSNQPQHF.